What follows are 22 T cell receptor beta chains derived from one specimen sequenced in a study of cytomegalovirus exposure and HLA in healthy donors. Amplification used 60 Vbeta primers and 13 Jbeta primers. Assay used: immunoSEQ multiplex PCR; TCRdb lists only in-frame clones, some missing. The sample includes about 140,000 clones, around 78% of them seen just once. Sequenced material: PBMCs. Receptor source: a woman aged 40 to 49 in good health and CMV-seropositive.

The count of this clone is one. V is TRBV5-1 and J is TRBJ1-1, with D hard to call. V lost 0 bases to trimming and J lost 6 bases, with 15 bases between them. Looked up from germline, CDR1 is SGHRS and CDR2 is YFSETQ. The CDR3 spans 15 residues. The CDR3 DNA reads TGCGCCAGCAGCTTGGAGTCCCGGGGTAAAGCTGAAGCTTTCTTT. This translates into CASSLESRGKAEAFF.

This clone was seen a handful of times. The CDR3 nucleotides are TGTGCCACCAGCAGAGATAAGCACCGACAGGGTTCTAATGAAAAACTGTTTTTT. Residues: CATSRDKHRQGSNEKLFF. The V gene is TRBV15, the J gene TRBJ1-4; TRBD1 matches at 7 bases. This CDR3 has 18 amino acids. CDR1 and CDR2 from the germline V gene are LNHNV and YYDKDF (reference sequence). V shed 0 bases, J shed 3 bases, and the junction held 10 bases outside the gene matches.

The chain combines TRBV2 with TRBJ1-5, with 9 bases aligning to TRBD1. The CDR3 extends over 13 amino acids. J gave up 5 bases and V 6 bases, and 2 bases lay outside the gene matches. Germline-derived CDR1 and CDR2 are SNHLY and FYNNEI. The CDR3: CASRQGADQPQHF. CDR3 nucleotide sequence: TGTGCCAGCAGACAGGGGGCGGATCAGCCCCAGCATTTT.

The CDR3 reads CASSQTLAGEQLPYEQYF. The CDR3 DNA follows: TGCGCCAGCAGCCAAACGCTAGCGGGTGAACAACTACCCTACGAGCAGTACTTC. This rearrangement joins TRBV4-1 to TRBJ2-7; 8 bases are a match to TRBD2. CDR1 and CDR2 from the germline V gene are MGHRA and YSYEKL. The CDR3 loop spans 18 amino acids. The junction had 14 bases not matched to a gene; V was cut back by 2 bases and J by 2 bases.

This sequence joins TRBV11-2 and TRBJ2-4, with TRBD1 identical over 8 bases. After removal of 5 bases from V and 7 bases from J, the junction contained 4 bases not matched to a gene. This CDR3 region has 13 residues. The germline V gene encodes CDR1 SGHAT and CDR2 FQNNGV. Written as DNA, the CDR3 is TGTGCCAGCAGCCCGGACAGGGTGAACATTCAGTACTTC. Its protein product is CASSPDRVNIQYF.

The V gene is TRBV7-9, the J gene TRBJ2-7; D might be TRBD1 (6 bases). This CDR3 is 16 amino acids long. Trimming stripped 5 bases from V and 1 base from J, with 18 bases between. CDR1 and CDR2 (germline): SEHNR, FQNEAQ (reference sequence). The CDR3 DNA sequence: TGTGCCAGCAGCCTCGGGGTAGGGGGAAGATCCTACGAGCAGTACTTC. Protein sequence: CASSLGVGGRSYEQYF.

A few counts support this clone. V is TRBV19 and J is TRBJ2-2; 7 bases are a match to TRBD1. Germline V lookup: CDR1 LNHDA, CDR2 SQIVND (reference sequence). The trim removed 10 bases at V and 6 bases at J, leaving 8 bases unmatched. This CDR3 has 13 residues. The DNA for the CDR3 is TGTGCCACTAGAACCGACAGGGCCGGGGAGCTGTTTTTT. Protein sequence: CATRTDRAGELFF.

This chain connects TRBV29-1 to TRBJ2-3, with TRBD2 matching 12 bases. The CDR3 is 13 amino acids. The V segment lost 7 bases and the J segment 4 bases; nucleotides outside the gene matches: 3. CDR1 and CDR2 (germline): SQVTM, ANQGSEA. CDR3 nucleotides: TGCAGCGCACTAGCGGGAGGAGCAGATACGCAGTATTTT. Encoded protein: CSALAGGADTQYF.

The chain recombines TRBV11-2 with TRBJ2-3; D remains unclear. CDR3 size: 13 residues. CDR1 is SGHAT and CDR2 is FQNNGV in the germline V gene. V gave up 1 base and J gave up 5 bases, with 7 bases separating them. The CDR3 DNA reads TGTGCCAGCAGCTTAGCGGTCGGAGATACGCAGTATTTT. Encoded protein: CASSLAVGDTQYF.

The chain links TRBV19 to TRBJ1-2; 8 bases match TRBD1. After removal of 2 bases from V and 5 bases from J, the junction contained 4 bases not matched to a gene. CDR1 and CDR2 from the germline V gene are LNHDA and SQIVND (reference sequence). This CDR3 spans 14 amino acids. CDR3 in DNA: TGTGCCAGTAGTATACGCAGGGGGCGGTATGGCTACACCTTC. The encoded protein is CASSIRRGRYGYTF. Based on the CDR3 plus reference TRBV19 and TRBJ1-2, the full variable domain is DGGITQSPKYLFRKEGQNVTLSCEQNLNHDAMYWYRQDPGQGLRLIYYSQIVNDFQKGDIAEGYSVSREKKESFPLTVTSAQKNPTAFYLCASSIRRGRYGYTFGSGTRLTVV.

This clone was recorded once. The rearrangement links TRBV5-1 to TRBJ2-2; TRBD2 matches at 12 bases. Germline V gene sequence: CDR1 SGHRS, CDR2 YFSETQ. J lost 6 bases, V lost 0 bases, and 0 bases had no gene match. This CDR3 has 15 residues. The DNA of the CDR3 is TGCGCCAGCAGCTTGGGACTAGCGGGAGCCGGGGAGCTGTTTTTT. Its protein is CASSLGLAGAGELFF. Full variable domain (outside the CDR3, taken from reference TRBV5-1 and TRBJ2-2): KAGVTQTPRYLIKTRGQQVTLSCSPISGHRSVSWYQQTPGQGLQFLFEYFSETQRNKGNFPGRFSGRQFSNSRSEMNVSTLELGDSALYLCASSLGLAGAGELFFGEGSRLTVL.

The chain couples TRBV5-4 to TRBJ2-2; TRBD2 might be the D (5 bases). This CDR3 has 16 residues. Between the trimmed V and J ends, which lost 0 bases and 4 bases, there was a span of 13 bases. Looked up from germline, CDR1 is SGHNT and CDR2 is YYREEE (reference sequence). CDR3 sequence: CASSLGARGSTGELFF. The CDR3 DNA follows: TGTGCCAGCAGCTTGGGGGCTCGGGGTTCCACCGGGGAGCTGTTTTTT. Combining the CDR3 with reference TRBV5-4 and TRBJ2-2 gives the whole variable domain ETGVTQSPTHLIKTRGQQVTLRCSSQSGHNTVSWYQQALGQGPQFIFQYYREEENGRGNFPPRFSGLQFPNYSSELNVNALELDDSALYLCASSLGARGSTGELFFGEGSRLTVL.

This clone was counted a few times. The chain combines TRBV28 with TRBJ2-7; a weak D match, TRBD2 (5 bases). This CDR3 comprises 14 residues. The V and J ends lost 6 bases and 6 bases respectively, with 18 bases between them. Looked up from germline, CDR1 is MDHEN and CDR2 is SYDVKM. The CDR3 loop is CASRRMGTRSEQYF. CDR3 bases: TGTGCCAGCAGACGAATGGGAACTAGGTCCGAGCAGTACTTC. Supplemented by reference TRBV28 and TRBJ2-7, the full variable domain reads DVKVTQSSRYLVKRTGEKVFLECVQDMDHENMFWYRQDPGLGLRLIYFSYDVKMKEKGDIPEGYSVSREKKERFSLILESASTNQTSMYLCASRRMGTRSEQYFGPGTRLTVT.

This chain links TRBV9 with TRBJ1-4; D is ambiguous. V was shortened by 2 bases and J by 5 bases, with 16 bases between the two germline ends. The CDR3 extends over 16 amino acids. The V gene's germline CDR1 is SGDLS and CDR2 YYNGEE. CDR3 loop: CASSVAPGSTNEKLFF. The CDR3 coding sequence is TGTGCCAGCAGCGTGGCCCCCGGATCGACAAATGAAAAACTGTTTTTT. The full variable domain, completed using reference TRBV9 and TRBJ1-4, is DSGVTQTPKHLITATGQRVTLRCSPRSGDLSVYWYQQSLDQGLQFLIQYYNGEERAKGNILERFSAQQFPDLHSELNLSSLELGDSALYFCASSVAPGSTNEKLFFGSGTQLSVL.

The chain is built from TRBV28 and TRBJ2-5; tentative D call: TRBD1 (5 bases). Germline V gene lookup returns CDR1 MDHEN and CDR2 SYDVKM. With 2 bases removed from V and 4 bases from J, the gap between germline ends came to 17 bases. CDR3 length: 16 residues. DNA of the CDR3: TGTGCCAGCAGTTTACTAAACAGGCGTGGGGTAGAGACCCAGTACTTC. It codes for CASSLLNRRGVETQYF.

This clone has only a few counts. The chain combines TRBV7-8 with TRBJ1-5, with D possibly matching TRBD1 (6 bases). This CDR3 region has 17 residues. V was shortened by 5 bases and J by 6 bases, with 23 bases between the two germline ends. Germline V gene data show CDR1 as SGHVS and CDR2 as FQNEAQ. Written as DNA, the CDR3 is TGTGCCAGCAGCGGATACGGGACACCACCCGGCAGTCAGCCCCAGCATTTT. Residues: CASSGYGTPPGSQPQHF.

This clone was observed a handful of times. The chain employs TRBV10-3 and TRBJ2-2, with D possibly matching TRBD2 (5 bases). The ends were cut back, 10 bases at V and 3 bases at J, with 18 bases in the middle. This CDR3 has 15 residues. Germline V gives CDR1 ENHRY, CDR2 SYGVKD. The CDR3: CASLGEGGDTGELFF. Here the CDR3 DNA reads TGTGCCAGCTTAGGAGAGGGTGGGGACACCGGGGAGCTGTTTTTT.

In DNA form, the CDR3 reads TGTGCCGGCCTTGGGACAGGGGAAGAGACCCAGTACTTC. Residues: CAGLGTGEETQYF. The gene calls are TRBV6-6 and TRBJ2-5; the match to TRBD1 covers 10 bases. The germline CDR1 and CDR2 sequences are MNHNY and SVGAGI (reference sequence). J lost 3 bases, V lost 11 bases, and 6 bases had no gene match. CDR3 length: 13 amino acids.

This clone was found a few times. The V and J genes are TRBV18 and TRBJ1-3, with D unresolved. The germline V and J ends were trimmed by 8 bases and 0 bases, with 11 bases remaining between them. CDR1 is KGHSH, CDR2 LQKENI, per germline. CDR3 length: 14 residues. This CDR3 is CASTDFSSGNTIYF. CDR3 sequence (DNA): TGTGCCAGCACCGACTTCTCCTCTGGAAACACCATATATTTT.

J is TRBJ2-7 and V is TRBV19, with D maybe TRBD2 (6 bases). The V gene lost 7 bases and the J gene lost 6 bases, with 13 bases spanning the gap. The germline gives CDR1 LNHDA, CDR2 SQIVND (reference sequence). CDR3 size: 12 residues. This CDR3 is CASKYRGIEQYF. The CDR3 DNA follows: TGTGCCAGTAAGTATCGGGGGATCGAGCAGTACTTC.

This sequence joins TRBV7-9 and TRBJ1-5, with 9 positions matching TRBD1. V lost 4 bases and J lost 6; bases outside the gene matches: 7. The CDR3 runs to 15 residues. Germline CDR1 reads SEHNR; CDR2 reads FQNEAQ (reference sequence). Written as DNA, the CDR3 is TGTGCCAGCAGCTCCGGACAGGGGATTCCTCAGCCCCAGCATTTT. Translating gives CASSSGQGIPQPQHF.

The chain links TRBV5-1 to TRBJ2-5; 9 nucleotides line up with TRBD1. The J call is doubtful: the DNA matches TRBJ2-7 better. Germline V gene sequence: CDR1 SGHRS, CDR2 YFSETQ. This CDR3 spans 14 amino acids. CDR3 in amino acids: CASSLTGTGYEQYF. CDR3 nucleotide sequence: TGCGCCAGCAGCTTGACCGGGACAGGGTACGAGCAGTACTTC.